The present T cell receptor beta chain was sequenced within a study of cytomegalovirus exposure and HLA in healthy donors. Germline V gene data show CDR1 as SGDLS and CDR2 as YYNGEE. Trimming removed 4 bases from V and 10 bases from J; junction bases left unmatched: 13. The CDR3 sequence is 14 residues long. The PCR ran on 60 Vbeta and 13 Jbeta primers. The repertoire was sequenced with immunoSEQ multiplex PCR; TCRdb's copy has only in-frame clones and lacks some. The profile shows around 180,000 clones, approximately 79% of them singletons. The chain employs TRBV9 and TRBJ1-1, with 7 bases that match TRBD1. Source material: PBMCs. The clonotype originates from a woman aged 40 to 50 in good health and CMV-seronegative. CDR3: CASSPQGVGLGAFF. DNA of the CDR3: TGTGCCAGCAGCCCCCAGGGGGTGGGCCTTGGAGCTTTCTTT. Variable domain in full (rest from reference TRBV9 and TRBJ1-1): DSGVTQTPKHLITATGQRVTLRCSPRSGDLSVYWYQQSLDQGLQFLIQYYNGEERAKGNILERFSAQQFPDLHSELNLSSLELGDSALYFCASSPQGVGLGAFFGQGTRLTVV.